The 9 T cell receptor beta chains listed next were all sequenced from one sample in a study of cytomegalovirus exposure and HLA in healthy donors. Use of 60 Vbeta and 13 Jbeta primers characterized the PCR. The data were produced by immunoSEQ multiplex PCR, yet TCRdb's version contains in-frame clones alone and is incomplete. This table holds 170,000 or so clones, over 70% found once. The sequencing sample was made of PBMCs. All receptors come from a woman between 25 and 40 years old in good health and CMV-seronegative.

This rearrangement joins TRBV19 to TRBJ1-1; TRBD1 aligns across 8 bases. The CDR3 is 14 residues long. Germline values: CDR1 LNHDA, CDR2 SQIVND (reference sequence). With 6 bases clipped from V and 5 bases from J, the junction kept 8 bases outside the gene matches. CDR3 bases: TGTGCCAGTAGCGACAGGGGACAAGGGACTGAAGCTTTCTTT. Protein: CASSDRGQGTEAFF.

The rearrangement links TRBV19 to TRBJ2-7; weak D call: TRBD2 (5 bases). The CDR3 loop spans 15 amino acids. The germline V gene has CDR1 LNHDA and CDR2 SQIVND (reference sequence). V gave up 2 bases and J gave up 0 bases, with 11 bases separating them. CDR3 nucleotides: TGTGCCAGTAGTATACTTCCGGGGTACTCCTACGAGCAGTACTTC. The encoded protein is CASSILPGYSYEQYF.

J is TRBJ2-3 and V is TRBV5-1; D remains ambiguous. Trimming stripped 1 base from V and 1 base from J, with 10 bases between. This CDR3 region has 15 residues. Germline CDR1 and CDR2: SGHRS and YFSETQ. CDR3 protein: CASSLWLDGTDTQYF. CDR3 bases: TGCGCCAGCAGCTTGTGGCTAGACGGCACAGATACGCAGTATTTT.

CDR3 region: CASSLNRVPDQPQHF. CDR3 in DNA: TGTGCCAGCAGTTTAAATAGAGTGCCCGATCAGCCCCAGCATTTT. The V gene is TRBV6-6, the J gene TRBJ1-5, with no clear D. The CDR3 is 15 residues long. Trimming stripped 4 bases from V and 5 bases from J, with 15 bases between. Germline-derived CDR1 and CDR2 are MNHNY and SVGAGI (reference sequence).

The V and J genes are TRBV30 and TRBJ2-2; D gene ambiguous. Trimming removed 0 bases at V and 1 base at J, with 3 bases between. The germline CDR1 and CDR2 sequences are GTSNPN and SVGIG (reference sequence). CDR3 length: 13 amino acids. The CDR3 region is CAWSVLNTGELFF. The CDR3 DNA reads as TGTGCCTGGAGTGTACTGAACACCGGGGAGCTGTTTTTT.

The chain combines TRBV29-1 with TRBJ1-2; D remains unclear. Trimming took 7 bases from V and 7 from J, leaving 13 bases between them. Germline V gives CDR1 SQVTM, CDR2 ANQGSEA. CDR3 length: 11 amino acids. The CDR3 spells CSALRHSGYTF. CDR3 nucleotides: TGCAGCGCCCTGCGTCACTCTGGCTACACCTTC.

V is TRBV14 and J is TRBJ1-5, with D uncertain. This CDR3 is built from 12 residues. With 3 bases removed from V and 4 bases from J, the gap between germline ends came to 4 bases. The V gene's germline CDR1 is SGHDN and CDR2 FVKESK. In DNA form, the CDR3 reads TGTGCCAGCAGCCACGGGAATCAGCCCCAGCATTTT. Its translation: CASSHGNQPQHF.

The V gene is TRBV4-1, the J gene TRBJ1-2; D is unclear. The CDR3 contains 14 residues. V was shortened by 0 bases and J by 7 bases, with 12 bases between the two germline ends. Germline lookup yields CDR1 MGHRA and CDR2 YSYEKL. The DNA of the CDR3 is TGCGCCAGCAGCCAAGATAGGCGGGCGGGTGGCTACACCTTC. It encodes CASSQDRRAGGYTF.

V is TRBV5-1 and J is TRBJ1-1, with 8 bases identical to TRBD1. The germline gives CDR1 SGHRS, CDR2 YFSETQ. This CDR3 is built from 14 residues. J gave up 8 bases and V 0 bases, and 6 bases lay outside the gene matches. This chain's CDR3 is CASSLGDRPPEAFF. Written as DNA, the CDR3 is TGCGCCAGCAGCTTGGGGGACAGGCCCCCCGAAGCTTTCTTT. Combining the CDR3 with reference TRBV5-1 and TRBJ1-1 gives the whole variable domain KAGVTQTPRYLIKTRGQQVTLSCSPISGHRSVSWYQQTPGQGLQFLFEYFSETQRNKGNFPGRFSGRQFSNSRSEMNVSTLELGDSALYLCASSLGDRPPEAFFGQGTRLTVV.